This TCR beta chain was profiled in a study of patients and donors after allogeneic stem cell transplantation. A few counts support this clonotype. TCRdb fed the RT-PCR reads into MiXCR, producing one record per CDR3 protein. This table holds around 170,000 distinct CDR3 sequences, about 24% found once. Trimming cost V 6 bases and J 5 bases, with 16 bases left between them. The germline V gene encodes CDR1 LNHDA and CDR2 SQIVND (reference sequence). CDR3 length equals 14 residues. This chain joins TRBV19 and TRBJ2-5; D gene unclear. The receptor was isolated from a human donor who was either an allogeneic HSCT recipient or a stem cell or donor lymphocyte infusion donor (not recorded which). It is not recorded whose cells these are; they may come from a transplant donor. The material sequenced was blood, either unsorted or a sorted T cell fraction (not recorded which). Written as DNA, the CDR3 is TGTGCCAGTAGCACCCTTCCGAGGTCGGAGACCCAGTACTTC. It codes for CASSTLPRSETQYF.